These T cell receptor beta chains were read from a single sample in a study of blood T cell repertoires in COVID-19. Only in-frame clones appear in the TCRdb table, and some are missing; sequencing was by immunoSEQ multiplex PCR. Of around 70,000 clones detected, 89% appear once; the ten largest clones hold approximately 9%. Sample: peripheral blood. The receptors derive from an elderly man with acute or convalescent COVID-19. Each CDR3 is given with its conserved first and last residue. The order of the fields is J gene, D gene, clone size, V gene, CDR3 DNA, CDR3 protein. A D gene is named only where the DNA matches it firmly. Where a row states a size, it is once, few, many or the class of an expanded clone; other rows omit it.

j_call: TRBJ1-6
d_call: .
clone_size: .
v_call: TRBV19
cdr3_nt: TGTGCCAGTAGTGCCGGAGTCGATTCACCCCTCCACTTT
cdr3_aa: CASSAGVDSPLHF

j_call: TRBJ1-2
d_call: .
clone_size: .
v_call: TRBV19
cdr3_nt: TGTGCCAGTACTGTGGGGCGGGGGATGAACTATGGCTACACCTTC
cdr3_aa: CASTVGRGMNYGYTF

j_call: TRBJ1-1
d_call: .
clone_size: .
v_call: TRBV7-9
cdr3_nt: TGTGCCAGCAGCCTATTGAACACTGAAGCTTTCTTT
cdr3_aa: CASSLLNTEAFF

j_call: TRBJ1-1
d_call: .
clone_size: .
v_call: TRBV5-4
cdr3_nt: TGTGCCAGCAGCTTGGTAGCGCAGGGGCGAACTGAAGCTTTCTTT
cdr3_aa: CASSLVAQGRTEAFF

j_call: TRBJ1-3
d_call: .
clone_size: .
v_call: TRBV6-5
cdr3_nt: TGTGCCAGCCAGTCCCCACAGGACACCATATATTTT
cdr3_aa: CASQSPQDTIYF

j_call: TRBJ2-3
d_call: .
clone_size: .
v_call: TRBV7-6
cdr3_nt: TGTGCCAGCAGCTTAGTCCCAGGGGACCCGCGGGATACGCAGTATTTT
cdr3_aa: CASSLVPGDPRDTQYF

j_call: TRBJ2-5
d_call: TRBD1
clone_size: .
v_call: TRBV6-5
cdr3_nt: TGTGCCAGCAGTTATCGACAGGGGTCGTACCAAGAGACCCAGTACTTC
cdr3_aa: CASSYRQGSYQETQYF

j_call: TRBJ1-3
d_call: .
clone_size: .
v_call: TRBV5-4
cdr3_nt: TGTGCCAGCAGCCCGGCGGGGTCTGACACCATATATTTT
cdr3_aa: CASSPAGSDTIYF

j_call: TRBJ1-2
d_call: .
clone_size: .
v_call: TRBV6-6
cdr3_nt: TGTGCCAGCAGTTACTCGAGGGAGTCAAACTATGGCTACACCTTC
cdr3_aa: CASSYSRESNYGYTF

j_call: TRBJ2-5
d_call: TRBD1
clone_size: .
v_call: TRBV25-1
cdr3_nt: TGTGCCAGCAGTGAATACAGGACAGGGGGTGGAGAGACCCAGTACTTC
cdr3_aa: CASSEYRTGGGETQYF

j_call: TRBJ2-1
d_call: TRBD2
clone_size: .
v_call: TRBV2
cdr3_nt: TGTGCCAGCAGTGAAAGGAGGGCTAGCGGGAGGATTGAGCAGTTCTTC
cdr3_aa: CASSERRASGRIEQFF

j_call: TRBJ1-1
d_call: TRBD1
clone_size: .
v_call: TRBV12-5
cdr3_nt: TGTGCTAGTGGTGGGTACAGGGGCGAACTTATGAACACTGAAGCTTTCTTT
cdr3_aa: CASGGYRGELMNTEAFF

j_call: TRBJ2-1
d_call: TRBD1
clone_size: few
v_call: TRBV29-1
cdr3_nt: TGCAGCGTTTTGGGACAGGGGGTGCAGTTCTTC
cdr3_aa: CSVLGQGVQFF

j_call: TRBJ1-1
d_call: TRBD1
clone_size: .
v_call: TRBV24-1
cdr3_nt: TGTGCCACCAGTGGCGGGACAGGGTTCACTGAAGCTTTCTTT
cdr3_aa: CATSGGTGFTEAFF

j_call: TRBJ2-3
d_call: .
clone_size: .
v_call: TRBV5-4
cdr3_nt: TGTGCCAGCAGCTTGGCCAGTGGCACAGATACGCAGTATTTT
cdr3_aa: CASSLASGTDTQYF

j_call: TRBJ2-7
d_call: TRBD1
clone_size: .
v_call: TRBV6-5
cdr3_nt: TGTGCCAGCAGTTACTCCCGGACAGGGGTGTACGAGCAGTACTTC
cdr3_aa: CASSYSRTGVYEQYF

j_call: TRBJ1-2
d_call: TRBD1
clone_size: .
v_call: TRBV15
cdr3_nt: TGTGCCACCACTAAGACCGGGACAGGCCCCTATGGCTACACCTTC
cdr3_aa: CATTKTGTGPYGYTF

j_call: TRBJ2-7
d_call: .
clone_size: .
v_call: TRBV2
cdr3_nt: TGTGCCAGCAGGGGGCTAGCGTTCGAGCAGTACTTC
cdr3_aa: CASRGLAFEQYF

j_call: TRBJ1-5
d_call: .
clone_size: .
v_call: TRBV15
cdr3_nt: TGTGCCACCAGCAGAGGCGCCGGGACATCGAATCAGCCCCAGCATTTT
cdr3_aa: CATSRGAGTSNQPQHF

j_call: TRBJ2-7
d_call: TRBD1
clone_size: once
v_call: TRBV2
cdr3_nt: TGTGCCAGCAGTCCCGGGACAGGGGCCTACGAGCAGTACTTC
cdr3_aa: CASSPGTGAYEQYF

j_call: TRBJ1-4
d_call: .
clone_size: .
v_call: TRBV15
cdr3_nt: TGTGCCACCAGCAGAGATCAATGGGGCGGTGAAAAACTGTTTTTT
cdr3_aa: CATSRDQWGGEKLFF

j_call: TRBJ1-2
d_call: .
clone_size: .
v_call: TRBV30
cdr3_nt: TGTGCCCATCGGGGAGGGCGAGGCTACACCTTC
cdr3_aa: CAHRGGRGYTF

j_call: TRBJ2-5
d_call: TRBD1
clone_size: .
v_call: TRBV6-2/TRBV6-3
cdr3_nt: TGTGCCAGCAGTTACAAGGGGGCCCGGCAAGAGACCCAGTACTTC
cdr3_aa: CASSYKGARQETQYF

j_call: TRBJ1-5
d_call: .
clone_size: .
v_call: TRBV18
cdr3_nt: TGTGCCAGCTCTCTTCAGGGTTCCCAGCCCCAGCATTTT
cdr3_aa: CASSLQGSQPQHF

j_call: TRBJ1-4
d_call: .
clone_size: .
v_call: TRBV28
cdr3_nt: TGTGCCAGCAGTTTAGAGGGCTCAGCTAATGAAAAACTGTTTTTT
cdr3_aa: CASSLEGSANEKLFF

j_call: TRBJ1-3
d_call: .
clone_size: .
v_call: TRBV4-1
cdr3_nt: TGCGCCAGCAGCCAACCTAGGGGTCTTGGAAACACCATATATTTT
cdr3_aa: CASSQPRGLGNTIYF

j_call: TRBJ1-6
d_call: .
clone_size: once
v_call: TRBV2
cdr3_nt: TGTGCCAGCAGTGAAATGAGGTCTAATTCACCCCTCCACTTT
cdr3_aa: CASSEMRSNSPLHF

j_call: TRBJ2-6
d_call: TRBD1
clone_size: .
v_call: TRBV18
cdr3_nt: TGTGCCAGCTCAAACGGGACAGGGTTAAGCTCTGGGGCCAACGTCCTGACTTTC
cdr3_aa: CASSNGTGLSSGANVLTF

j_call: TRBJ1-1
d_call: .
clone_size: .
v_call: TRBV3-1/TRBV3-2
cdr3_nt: TGTGCCAGCAGCCAAGTATCCGGGAACACTGAAGCTTTCTTT
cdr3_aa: CASSQVSGNTEAFF

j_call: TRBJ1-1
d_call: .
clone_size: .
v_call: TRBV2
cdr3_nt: TGTGCCAGCAGTGAGAACAGCAACACTGAAGCTTTCTTT
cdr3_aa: CASSENSNTEAFF

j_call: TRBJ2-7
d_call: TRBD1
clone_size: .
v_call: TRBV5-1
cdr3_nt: TGCGCCAGCAGCTCATACCGGGACAGGGAGGACTACGAGCAGTACTTC
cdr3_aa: CASSSYRDREDYEQYF

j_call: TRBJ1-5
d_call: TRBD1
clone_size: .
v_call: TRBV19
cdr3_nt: TGTGCCAGTAGCCTGACAGGGGGCCCCAATCAGCCCCAGCATTTT
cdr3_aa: CASSLTGGPNQPQHF

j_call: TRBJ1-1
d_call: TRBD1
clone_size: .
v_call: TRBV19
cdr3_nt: TGTGCCAGTAGCGCTGTTGACAGGGGCCACACTGAAGCTTTCTTT
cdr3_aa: CASSAVDRGHTEAFF

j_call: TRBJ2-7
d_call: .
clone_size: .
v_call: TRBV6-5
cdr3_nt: TGTGCCAGCAGTTACTTTGGGCCCTCCTACGAGCAGTACTTC
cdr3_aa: CASSYFGPSYEQYF

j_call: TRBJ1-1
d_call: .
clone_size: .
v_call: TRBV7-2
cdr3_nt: TGTGCCAGCAGCTTAGCGCATTCAGGTTTGAACACTGAAGCTTTCTTT
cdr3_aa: CASSLAHSGLNTEAFF

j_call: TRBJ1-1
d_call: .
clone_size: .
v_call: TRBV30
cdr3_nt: TGTGCCTGGAGTTCATCCGAGACAGTGAACACTGAAGCTTTCTTT
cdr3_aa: CAWSSSETVNTEAFF

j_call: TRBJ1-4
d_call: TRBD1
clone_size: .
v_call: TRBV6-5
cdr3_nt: TGTGCCAGCAAGAACAGGGGGTTAGAAAAACTGTTTTTT
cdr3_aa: CASKNRGLEKLFF

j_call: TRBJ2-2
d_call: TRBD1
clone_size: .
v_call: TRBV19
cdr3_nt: TGTGCCAGTACCCAAGGACAGGGGGCCGCCGGGGAGCTGTTTTTT
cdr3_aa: CASTQGQGAAGELFF

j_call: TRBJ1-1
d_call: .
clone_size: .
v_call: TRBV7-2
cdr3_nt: TGTGCCAGCAGCTTAGTCTTTCGTACTGAAGCTTTCTTT
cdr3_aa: CASSLVFRTEAFF

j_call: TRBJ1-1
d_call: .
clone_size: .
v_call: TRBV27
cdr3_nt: TGTGCCAGCAGGTCCGGGATCCAGAACACTGAAGCTTTCTTT
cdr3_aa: CASRSGIQNTEAFF

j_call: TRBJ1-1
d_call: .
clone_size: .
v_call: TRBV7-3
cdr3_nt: TGTGCCAGCAGCTTAAATACAGGGAACACTGAAGCTTTCTTT
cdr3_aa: CASSLNTGNTEAFF

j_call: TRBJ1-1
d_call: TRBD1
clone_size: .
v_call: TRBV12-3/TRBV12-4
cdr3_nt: TGTGCCAGCTCAGGGGGCATCTCTGAAGCTTTCTTT
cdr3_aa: CASSGGISEAFF

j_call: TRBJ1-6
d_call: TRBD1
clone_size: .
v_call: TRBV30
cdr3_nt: TGTGCCTGGAGTTTCGGACAGGGAGAAAATTCACCCCTCCACTTT
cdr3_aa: CAWSFGQGENSPLHF

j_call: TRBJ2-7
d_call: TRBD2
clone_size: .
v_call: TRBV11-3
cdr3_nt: TGTGCCAGCCCCGGGGGGTACTACGAGCAGTACTTC
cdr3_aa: CASPGGYYEQYF

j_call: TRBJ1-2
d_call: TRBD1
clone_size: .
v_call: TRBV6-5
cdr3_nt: TGTGCCAGCAGTTATGAGGGGGCTCCAGCTAACTATGGCTACACCTTC
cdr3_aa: CASSYEGAPANYGYTF

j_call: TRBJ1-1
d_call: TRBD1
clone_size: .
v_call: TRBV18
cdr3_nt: TGTGCCAGCTCGTTACAGGGGGTAGCTGAAGCTTTCTTT
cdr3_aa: CASSLQGVAEAFF

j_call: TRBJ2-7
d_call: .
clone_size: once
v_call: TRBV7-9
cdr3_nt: TGTGCCAGCCGCGGGGACTTCTACGAGCAGTACTTC
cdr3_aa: CASRGDFYEQYF

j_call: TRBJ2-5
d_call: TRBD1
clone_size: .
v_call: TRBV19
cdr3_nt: TGTGCCAGTAGTCCGTACCGACAGGGGGAGACCCAGTACTTC
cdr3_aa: CASSPYRQGETQYF